Shown below are 7 T cell receptor beta chains from a single sample sequenced in a study of blood T cell repertoires in COVID-19. Some clones are missing from TCRdb's copy, which holds only in-frame ones; the method was immunoSEQ multiplex PCR. The profile shows around 460,000 clones, around nine tenths of them singletons. Material for sequencing was peripheral blood. The receptors here all came from a man in his late teens or twenties with COVID-19, enrolled during active disease.

Points on this clone: Other DNA sequences within the sample encode an identical CDR3. The chain links TRBV3-1 (or the pseudogene TRBV3-2) to TRBJ2-2; 12 nucleotides agree with TRBD2. Per germline, CDR1 LGHDT and CDR2 YNNKEL (reference sequence). J was trimmed by 5 bases and V by 1 base; bases with no gene match: 2. The length of the CDR3 is 16 residues. The chain's CDR3 is CASSQGLAGATGELFF. CDR3 nucleotide sequence: TGTGCCAGCAGCCAAGGACTAGCGGGAGCGACCGGGGAGCTGTTTTTT.

For the CDR3, the DNA is TGTGCTAGTGGTTCTGACGGGTATGGCTACACCTTC. Residues: CASGSDGYGYTF. The chain uses TRBV12-5 and TRBJ1-2; D remains ambiguous. V shed 4 bases and J shed 5 bases, with 8 bases lying between them. The CDR3 is made up of 12 amino acids. Germline V gives CDR1 LGHNT, CDR2 FRNRAP. Full variable domain (remainder filled in from reference TRBV12-5 and TRBJ1-2): DARVTQTPRHKVTEMGQEVTMRCQPILGHNTVFWYRQTMMQGLELLAYFRNRAPLDDSGMPKDRFSAEMPDATLATLKIQPSEPRDSAVYFCASGSDGYGYTFGSGTRLTVV.

V usage is TRBV30 and J usage is TRBJ1-2; possibly TRBD1 for D (6 bases). Between the trimmed V and J ends, which lost 7 bases and 6 bases, there was a span of 12 bases. This CDR3 has 11 residues. Germline values: CDR1 GTSNPN, CDR2 SVGIG (reference sequence). As DNA, the CDR3 is TGTGCCTCGATCGGGGGGCATGGCTACACCTTC. This translates into CASIGGHGYTF.

The chain employs TRBV5-1 and TRBJ2-1, with 12 bases matching TRBD2. From germline, CDR1 is SGHRS and CDR2 YFSETQ. There are 17 residues in the CDR3. Unmatched junction bases numbered 4, after V lost 2 bases and J lost 1 base. CDR3 in DNA: TGCGCCAGCAGCTTAACTAGCGGGAGGCGGTCCTACAATGAGCAGTTCTTC. As protein: CASSLTSGRRSYNEQFF.

The rearrangement links TRBV12-5 to TRBJ2-1; 8 positions match TRBD2. With V trimmed by 6 bases and J by 7 bases, 5 bases remained unmatched. The germline CDR1 and CDR2 sequences are LGHNT and FRNRAP. The CDR3 extends over 13 amino acids. The CDR3 DNA reads as TGTGCTAGTGGAGGACGGGGGGGAAATGAGCAGTTCTTC. As protein: CASGGRGGNEQFF.

The chain employs TRBV11-2 and TRBJ2-7; 10 positions agree with TRBD2. Losses at the gene ends were 4 bases for V and 6 bases for J; bases not matched to a gene: 9. CDR1 SGHAT and CDR2 FQNNGV come from the germline V gene. The CDR3 consists of 15 residues. Written as DNA, the CDR3 is TGTGCCAGCAGCTCAGATCTAGCGGGAGTTGGCGAGCAGTACTTC. This gives the protein CASSSDLAGVGEQYF.

The chain carries TRBV29-1 and TRBJ2-7; 8 nucleotides align to TRBD1. CDR3 length: 14 residues. The germline CDR1 and CDR2 sequences are SQVTM and ANQGSEA. V dropped 6 bases and J dropped 2; count of bases not matched to a gene: 9. CDR3: CSVKPGTGPYEQYF. The CDR3 region has the DNA TGCAGCGTCAAGCCCGGGACAGGCCCCTACGAGCAGTACTTC.